This T cell receptor beta chain was obtained from a study of cytomegalovirus exposure and HLA in healthy donors. At the level of the study: According to later analysis, the same platform produced the 120 validation and some 680 first-cohort repertoires.

Study-level findings and limits: Accounts indicate the classifier identified cytomegalovirus status with strong specificity and sensitivity.

It was the approximately 110-subject validation cohort, separate from the roughly 700-subject first cohort, to which the donors belonged. Sequenced by immunoSEQ multiplex PCR; TCRdb stores in-frame clones only, minus some. The sample carries some 130,000 clones, roughly nine tenths recorded once. CDR3 length: 15 residues. V lost 2 bases to trimming and J lost 6 bases; unmatched junction nucleotides: 12. CDR1 SQVTM and CDR2 ANQGSEA come from the germline V gene. Of note for this clone: Antigen specificity is unknown.

This chain connects TRBV29-1 to TRBJ1-1; 7 bases match TRBD1. This clonotype was sampled from a young woman in good health and CMV-seronegative. Sequencing was performed on PBMCs. The chain's CDR3 is CSVELPDTGESEAFF. The CDR3 bases are TGCAGCGTTGAACTCCCCGACACAGGGGAGTCTGAAGCTTTCTTT.